What follows are 25 T cell receptor beta chains derived from one specimen sequenced in a study of T cells in Graves' hyperthyroidism and ophthalmopathy. Amplification yielded TCR beta CDR3 regions, with RNA transcripts as the source. The study used the HTBI primer set for a first-round RT-PCR of the TCR CDR3. TCRdb analysed the multiplex PCR reads with MiXCR anew, one entry per CDR3 protein. The repertoire holds about 570,000 distinct CDR3 sequences, 40% to 55% seen once, with 15% to 20% in the top ten. Material: peripheral blood or thyroid tissue (not recorded which). The receptors originated from an adult woman with Graves' disease, either hyperthyroidism or ophthalmopathy (not recorded which).

This clonotype appeared a single time. The chain links TRBV7-2 to TRBJ2-7; D is undetermined. The V gene's germline CDR1 is SGHTA and CDR2 FQGNSA. The CDR3 runs 13 residues. With 2 bases removed from V and 4 bases from J, the gap between germline ends came to 9 bases. CDR3 in amino acids: CASSLPGLYEQYF. CDR3 coding DNA: TGTGCCAGCAGCTTACCGGGTCTGTACGAGCAGTACTTC.

The chain uses TRBV6-4 and TRBJ1-1; tentatively, D is TRBD1 (6 bases). The V end lost 10 bases, the J end lost 5 bases, and 17 bases lay between the germline ends. CDR3 length: 13 residues. Looked up from germline, CDR1 is MRHNA and CDR2 is SNTAGT. CDR3 bases: TGTGCCATCAGGGGCACCGCGGGTACTGAAGCTTTCTTT. Encoded protein: CAIRGTAGTEAFF.

Ten or more counts support this clonotype. V and J are TRBV19 and TRBJ2-7; D is uncertain. Germline-derived CDR1 and CDR2 are LNHDA and SQIVND (reference sequence). The V end lost 3 bases, the J end lost 0 bases, and 12 bases lay between the germline ends. This CDR3 spans 15 amino acids. CDR3 sequence (DNA): TGTGCCAGTAGTATTCAACGGACCGGCTCCTACGAGCAGTACTTC. It yields the protein CASSIQRTGSYEQYF.

In this sample, this clonotype turned up a few times. V is TRBV18 and J is TRBJ1-5; possibly TRBD1 for D (6 bases). Trimming cost V 8 bases and J 4 bases, with 15 bases left between them. Per germline, CDR1 KGHSH and CDR2 LQKENI. The CDR3 is made up of 14 amino acids. This CDR3 reads CASDVDRKNQPQHF. CDR3 in DNA: TGTGCCAGCGACGTAGACAGGAAAAATCAGCCCCAGCATTTT. The full variable domain, completed using reference TRBV18 and TRBJ1-5, is NAGVMQNPRHLVRRRGQEARLRCSPMKGHSHVYWYRQLPEEGLKFMVYLQKENIIDESGMPKERFSAEFPKEGPSILRIQQVVRGDSAAYFCASDVDRKNQPQHFGDGTRLSIL.

In its sample, this clonotype was seen many times. The V call is TRBV6-4, the J call TRBJ2-5, with D uncertain. This CDR3 is built from 15 residues. Trimming left V 5 bases short and J 5 bases short, with 18 bases between. Germline values: CDR1 MRHNA, CDR2 SNTAGT. The CDR3 coding sequence is TGTGCCAGCAGTCCGAGTGCGAAGGTTTGTGAGACCCAGTACTTC. It codes for CASSPSAKVCETQYF.

The V call is TRBV29-1, the J call TRBJ2-7; 9 nucleotides line up with TRBD1. Per germline, CDR1 SQVTM and CDR2 ANQGSEA. The V gene end was trimmed by 7 bases and the J gene end by 4 bases; junction bases not matched to a gene: 8. The CDR3 runs to 13 residues. As DNA, the CDR3 is TGCAGCGCCAAAGCGGGACAGGGATACGAGCAGTACTTC. As protein: CSAKAGQGYEQYF.

The rearrangement uses TRBV28 and TRBJ1-2, with D unresolved. This CDR3 has 16 amino acids. Germline V gene data show CDR1 as MDHEN and CDR2 as SYDVKM. Between the trimmed V and J ends, which lost 2 bases and 4 bases, there was a span of 17 bases. The DNA for the CDR3 is TGTGCCAGCAGTTTAATCTTTCCTGCCGCGGGCTATGGCTACACCTTC. This sequence encodes CASSLIFPAAGYGYTF.

This clonotype was recorded a few times. The chain uses TRBV29-1 and TRBJ2-5, with D perhaps TRBD2 (5 bases). The length of the CDR3 is 16 residues. Trimming pared 8 bases from V and 5 bases from J, leaving 27 bases between. Germline V CDR1 and CDR2: SQVTM, ANQGSEA. The CDR3 reads CSLRSPVWELSETQYF. The CDR3 DNA reads TGCAGCTTAAGGTCCCCGGTGTGGGAGCTTTCCGAGACCCAGTACTTC.

This clonotype was recorded once. This chain links TRBV29-1 with TRBJ1-4; 10 bases agree with TRBD1. Germline V gene lookup returns CDR1 SQVTM and CDR2 ANQGSEA. This CDR3 is built from 14 residues. V dropped 7 bases and J dropped 7; count of bases not matched to a gene: 9. The CDR3 DNA reads TGCAGCGCACGAGACAGGGGGCTCGTTGAAAAACTGTTTTTT. Amino acid sequence: CSARDRGLVEKLFF.

The chain combines TRBV7-9 with TRBJ2-7; a possible D gene is TRBD1 (5 bases). CDR3 length: 15 amino acids. Germline CDR1 is SEHNR and CDR2 is FQNEAQ (reference sequence). V was shortened by 6 bases and J by 3 bases, with 18 bases between the two germline ends. CDR3 sequence: CASSPDSRSYYEQYF. CDR3 DNA: TGTGCCAGCAGTCCTGACAGTCGATCCTACTACGAGCAGTACTTC.

This clonotype was seen ten or more times. V usage is TRBV9 and J usage is TRBJ1-2; tentative D call: TRBD1 (5 bases). Germline V lookup: CDR1 SGDLS, CDR2 YYNGEE. Trimming took off 2 bases at V and 4 bases at J, with 18 bases between the two ends. This CDR3 is 16 amino acids long. The CDR3 DNA is TGTGCCAGCAGCGTGAGCCACTTACAGGTTCTCTATGGCTACACCTTC. Protein sequence: CASSVSHLQVLYGYTF. Full variable domain (outside the CDR3, taken from reference TRBV9 and TRBJ1-2): DSGVTQTPKHLITATGQRVTLRCSPRSGDLSVYWYQQSLDQGLQFLIQYYNGEERAKGNILERFSAQQFPDLHSELNLSSLELGDSALYFCASSVSHLQVLYGYTFGSGTRLTVV.

This clonotype was picked up many times. The gene calls are TRBV2 and TRBJ1-2; D gene ambiguous. V was shortened by 6 bases and J by 12 bases, with 14 bases between the two germline ends. Germline CDR1 SNHLY, CDR2 FYNNEI. This CDR3 region has 11 residues. The CDR3 DNA follows: TGTGCCAGCAGCGATGCGGGGTTCAACACCTTC. Translating it yields CASSDAGFNTF.

Many counts were recorded for this clonotype. The V and J genes are TRBV2 and TRBJ1-5; D gene ambiguous. CDR1 and CDR2 from the germline V gene are SNHLY and FYNNEI. V was shortened by 6 bases and J by 8 bases, with 17 bases between the two germline ends. The CDR3 spans 14 residues. The DNA for the CDR3 is TGTGCCAGCAGAAGAGGACCCCAGGAGGAGCCCCAGCATTTT. It specifies CASRRGPQEEPQHF.

J is TRBJ1-1 and V is TRBV10-3; perhaps TRBD1 as D (5 bases). CDR1 and CDR2 from the germline V gene are ENHRY and SYGVKD. V lost 7 bases to trimming and J lost 1 base, with 16 bases between them. The CDR3 length is 15 residues. The CDR3 loop is CAIKGTEWENTEAFF. The CDR3 nucleotides read TGTGCCATCAAGGGGACGGAGTGGGAGAACACTGAAGCTTTCTTT.

This sequence joins TRBV5-1 and TRBJ2-2, with a weak D call TRBD2 (5 bases). The V end lost 5 bases, the J end lost 0 bases, and 14 bases lay between the germline ends. Germline values: CDR1 SGHRS, CDR2 YFSETQ. CDR3 size: 16 residues. CDR3 residues: CASRRDGNTNTGELFF. DNA for the CDR3: TGCGCCAGCAGACGAGACGGGAACACGAACACCGGGGAGCTGTTTTTT.

The V gene is TRBV9, the J gene TRBJ1-1, with 7 bases lining up with TRBD1. The germline CDR1 and CDR2 sequences are SGDLS and YYNGEE. The CDR3 contains 15 residues. J was trimmed by 3 bases and V by 0 bases; bases with no gene match: 5. CDR3 bases: TGTGCCAGCAGCGTAGGACCAGGGGGGGACACTGAAGCTTTCTTT. This sequence encodes CASSVGPGGDTEAFF.

This clonotype appeared many times. The chain joins TRBV20-1 to TRBJ1-6, with TRBD1 matching over 7 bases. Germline V gene lookup returns CDR1 DFQATT and CDR2 SNEGSKA (reference sequence). The CDR3 spans 12 residues. Unmatched junction bases numbered 2, after V lost 3 bases and J lost 9 bases. As DNA, the CDR3 is TGCAGTGCTAGGAGGGGGCGTTCACCCCTCCACTTT. This codes for CSARRGRSPLHF.

In this sample, this clonotype turned up once. A read error may produce the germline difference seen at one junction end. V gene TRBV2 combines with J gene TRBJ2-7, with no clear D. The V gene's germline CDR1 is SNHLY and CDR2 FYNNEI. This CDR3 contains 12 residues. The CDR3 spells CASGEVEAWQYF. CDR3 nucleotide sequence: TGTGCCAGCGGTGAAGTTGAGGCCTGGCAGTACTTC. The full variable domain, in which reference TRBV2 and TRBJ2-7 provide the parts outside the CDR3, is EPEVTQTPSHQVTQMGQEVILRCVPISNHLYFYWYRQILGQKVEFLVSFYNNEISEKSEIFDDQFSVERPDGSNFTLKIRSTKLEDSAMYFCASGEVEAWQYFGPGTRLTVT.

The V and J genes are TRBV3-2 and TRBJ2-2. TRBV3-2 has pseudogene status. The CDR3 has 15 amino acids. The CDR3 is CASSQVATNTGELFF. DNA for the CDR3: TGTGCCAGCAGCCAAGTTGCGACGAACACCGGGGAGCTGTTTTTT.

The table lists this clonotype with many counts. The chain links TRBV4-1 to TRBJ2-2; D is ambiguous. V was trimmed by 0 bases and J by 7 bases, leaving 18 bases between them. There are 17 residues in the CDR3. Germline CDR1 and CDR2: MGHRA and YSYEKL. The CDR3 DNA follows: TGCGCCAGCAGCCAAGATTCTCCCATCCCCTCGAGCGGGGAGCTGTTTTTT. As protein: CASSQDSPIPSSGELFF.

The chain combines TRBV19 with TRBJ2-3, with D perhaps TRBD1 (5 bases). This CDR3 is built from 16 residues. Germline V gene lookup returns CDR1 LNHDA and CDR2 SQIVND (reference sequence). V was pared by 5 bases and J by 2 bases, with 17 bases between. As DNA, the CDR3 is TGTGCCAGTAGTGGGCTGGGGCGTCGAATCACAGATACGCAGTATTTT. Encoded protein: CASSGLGRRITDTQYF.

V usage is TRBV28 and J usage is TRBJ2-7, with D possibly being TRBD1 (6 bases). CDR3 length: 12 amino acids. The germline CDR1 and CDR2 sequences are MDHEN and SYDVKM. V dropped 10 bases and J dropped 12 bases, with 22 bases sitting between them. As DNA, the CDR3 is TGTGCCACCCGACAGGAACCTATTAAGCTGTACTTC. It translates to CATRQEPIKLYF.

The rearrangement uses TRBV7-2 and TRBJ2-5, with 12 bases fitting TRBD2. The trim removed 7 bases at V and 0 bases at J, leaving 24 bases unmatched. In germline, CDR1 is SGHTA, CDR2 FQGNSA. The CDR3 loop spans 22 amino acids. The CDR3 nucleotides read TGTGCCAGCAACGCGAGGTCGCTAGCGGGAGGGCTTCTTACATGGGACCAAGAGACCCAGTACTTC. Amino acids: CASNARSLAGGLLTWDQETQYF. Full variable domain (outside the CDR3, taken from reference TRBV7-2 and TRBJ2-5): GAGVSQSPSNKVTEKGKDVELRCDPISGHTALYWYRQSLGQGLEFLIYFQGNSAPDKSGLPSDRFSAERTGGSVSTLTIQRTQQEDSAVYLCASNARSLAGGLLTWDQETQYFGPGTRLLVL.

This chain uses TRBV7-2 with TRBJ1-2; perhaps TRBD1 as D (5 bases). Germline CDR1 is SGHTA and CDR2 is FQGNSA. The CDR3 runs 14 residues. Trimming stripped 2 bases from V and 4 bases from J, with 11 bases between. The CDR3 reads CASSLTQGGYGYTF. The CDR3 bases are TGTGCCAGCAGCTTAACCCAGGGTGGCTATGGCTACACCTTC.

The CDR3 DNA reads as TGTGCCAGCAGAACAACAGGGGGCGAAAGGAACACTGAAGCTTTCTTT. Translated, it gives CASRTTGGERNTEAFF. This chain links TRBV7-9 with TRBJ1-1; TRBD1 matches 9 bases. The CDR3 sequence is 16 residues long. V was pared by 6 bases and J by 1 base, with 9 bases of the junction left unmatched. The germline CDR1 and CDR2 sequences are SEHNR and FQNEAQ (reference sequence).